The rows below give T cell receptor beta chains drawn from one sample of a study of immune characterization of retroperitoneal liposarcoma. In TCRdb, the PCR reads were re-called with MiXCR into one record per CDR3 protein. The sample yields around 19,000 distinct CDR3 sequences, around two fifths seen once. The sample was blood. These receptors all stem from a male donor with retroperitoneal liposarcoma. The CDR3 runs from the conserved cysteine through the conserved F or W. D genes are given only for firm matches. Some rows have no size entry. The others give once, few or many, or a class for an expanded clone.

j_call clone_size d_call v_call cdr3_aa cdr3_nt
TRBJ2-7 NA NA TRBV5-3 CASSFNSDGSHEQYF TGTGCCAGCAGCTTTAATAGCGACGGAAGCCACGAGCAGTACTTC
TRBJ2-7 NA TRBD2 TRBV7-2 CASRRGMDYEQYF TGTGCCAGCCGGCGGGGGATGGACTACGAGCAGTACTTC
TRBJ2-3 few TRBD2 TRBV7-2 CASSLEWPAGLSTDTQYF TGTGCCAGCAGCTTAGAATGGCCAGCGGGACTCAGCACAGATACGCAGTATTTT
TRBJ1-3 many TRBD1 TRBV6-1 CASSGGLTGGTGNTIYF TGTGCCAGCAGTGGGGGTTTGACAGGGGGAACGGGAAACACCATATATTTT
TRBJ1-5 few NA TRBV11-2 CASSLGAGVDNQPQHF TGTGCCAGCAGCTTAGGGGCAGGGGTAGATAATCAGCCCCAGCATTTT
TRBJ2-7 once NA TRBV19 CASSSDRLSYEQYF TGTGCCAGTAGTTCCGACAGGCTTTCCTACGAGCAGTACTTC
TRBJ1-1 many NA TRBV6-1 CASSEYEGTGGEAFF TGTGCCAGCAGTGAATACGAGGGGACTGGGGGTGAAGCTTTCTTT
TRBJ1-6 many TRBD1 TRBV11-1 CASSYPSVREGAWNNSPLHF TGTGCCAGCAGCTACCCCTCGGTTCGAGAGGGGGCATGGAATAATTCACCCCTCCACTTT
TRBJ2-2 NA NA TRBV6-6 CASSYGLPNTGELFF TGTGCCAGCAGTTACGGTCTACCCAACACCGGGGAGCTGTTTTTT
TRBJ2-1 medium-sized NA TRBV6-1 CASSYTWNNEQFF TGTGCCAGCAGTTATACGTGGAACAATGAGCAGTTCTTC
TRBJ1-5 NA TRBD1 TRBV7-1 CASSSGGHQPQHF TGTGCCAGCAGTTCAGGGGGCCATCAGCCCCAGCATTTT
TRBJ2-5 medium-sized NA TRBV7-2 CASSLGRNRATETQYF TGTGCCAGCAGCCTCGGGCGAAACAGGGCAACAGAGACCCAGTACTTC
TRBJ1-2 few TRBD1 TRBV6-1 CASTWAPFDRGYGYTF TGTGCCAGCACCTGGGCCCCCTTCGACAGGGGCTATGGCTACACCTTC
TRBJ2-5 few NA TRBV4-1 CASSQEYGSGTQYF TGTGCCAGCAGCCAAGAATACGGATCCGGGACCCAGTACTTC
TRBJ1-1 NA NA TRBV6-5 CASSYSNVPARSTEAFF TGTGCCAGCAGTTACTCGAATGTACCAGCAAGGAGCACTGAAGCTTTCTTT
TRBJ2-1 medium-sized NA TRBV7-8 CASSLDGPEQFF TGTGCCAGCAGCTTAGACGGGCCTGAGCAGTTCTTC
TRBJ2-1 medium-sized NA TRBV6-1 CASFAPAGSEQFF TGTGCCAGCTTCGCACCCGCCGGCAGTGAGCAGTTCTTC
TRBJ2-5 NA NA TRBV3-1 CASSQGPLQETQYF TGTGCCAGCAGCCAGGGACCCCTCCAAGAGACCCAGTACTTC
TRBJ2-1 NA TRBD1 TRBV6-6 CASSYGTGIQETQFF TGTGCCAGCAGTTACGGGACAGGGATACAAGAGACCCAGTTCTTC
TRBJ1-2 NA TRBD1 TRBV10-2 CASRGQGQGLYGYTF TGCGCCAGCAGGGGGCAGGGACAGGGTCTCTATGGCTACACCTTC
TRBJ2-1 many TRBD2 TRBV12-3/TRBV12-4 CASSFITSGYNEQFF TGTGCCAGCAGTTTCATAACTAGCGGCTACAATGAGCAGTTCTTC
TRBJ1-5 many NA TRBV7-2 CASSSMGGEDQPQHF TGTGCCAGCAGCTCAATGGGTGGGGAAGATCAGCCCCAGCATTTT
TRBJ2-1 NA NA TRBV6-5 CASRGDRPETQFF TGTGCCAGCAGGGGAGACAGACCAGAGACCCAGTTCTTC
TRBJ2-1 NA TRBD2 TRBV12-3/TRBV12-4 CASARPHSGYYEQFF TGTGCCAGCGCAAGGCCCCATAGCGGGTACTACGAGCAGTTCTTC
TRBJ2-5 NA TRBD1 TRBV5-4 CASSTGQGETQYF TGTGCCAGCAGCACAGGACAGGGAGAGACCCAGTACTTC
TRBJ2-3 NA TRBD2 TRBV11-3 CASSSGAGGPTDTQYF TGTGCCAGCAGCTCCGGGGCGGGAGGGCCAACAGATACGCAGTATTTT
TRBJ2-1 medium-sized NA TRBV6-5 CASSYSTRVTEQFF TGTGCCAGCAGTTACTCGACCAGGGTTACTGAGCAGTTCTTC
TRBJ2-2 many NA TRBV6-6 CASSYSNPGGWGEGELFF TGTGCCAGCAGTTACTCGAACCCCGGCGGATGGGGTGAGGGGGAGCTGTTTTTT
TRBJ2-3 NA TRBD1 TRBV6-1 CASNRGTTDTQYF TGTGCCAGCAACAGGGGGACCACAGATACGCAGTATTTT
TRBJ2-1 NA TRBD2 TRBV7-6 CASSLGTSGRARETQFF TGTGCCAGCAGCTTAGGGACTAGCGGGAGGGCGCGAGAGACCCAGTTCTTC
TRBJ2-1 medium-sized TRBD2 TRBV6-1 CASSDWTSGVQFF TGTGCCAGCAGTGATTGGACTAGCGGGGTCCAGTTCTTC
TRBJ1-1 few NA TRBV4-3 CASSRTWGGRNTEAFF TGCGCCAGCAGTCGAACTTGGGGCGGGAGGAACACTGAAGCTTTCTTT
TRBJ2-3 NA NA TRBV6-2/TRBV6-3 CASGSGRKFTDTQYF TGTGCCAGCGGCTCCGGGCGGAAGTTCACAGATACGCAGTATTTT
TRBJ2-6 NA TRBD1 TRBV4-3 CASSQETGGSGANVLTF TGCGCCAGCAGCCAGGAGACAGGGGGCTCTGGGGCCAACGTCCTGACTTTC
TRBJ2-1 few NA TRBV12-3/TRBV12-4 CASTPRQNNEQFF TGTGCCAGCACCCCACGACAGAACAATGAGCAGTTCTTC
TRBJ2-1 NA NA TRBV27 CASSLSFPTVGEQFF TGTGCCAGCAGTTTATCCTTCCCGACGGTGGGGGAGCAGTTCTTC
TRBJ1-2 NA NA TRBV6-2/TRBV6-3 CASSFRQQSYGYTF TGTGCCAGCAGTTTCCGACAACAGAGCTATGGCTACACCTTC
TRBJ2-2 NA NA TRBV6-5 CASSWGLVGELFF TGTGCCAGCAGTTGGGGCCTTGTCGGGGAGCTGTTTTTT
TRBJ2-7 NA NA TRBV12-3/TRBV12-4 CASSLAGPYNEQYF TGTGCCAGCAGTTTAGCGGGGCCGTACAATGAGCAGTACTTC
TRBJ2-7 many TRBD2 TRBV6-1 CASSLDPGGYEQYF TGTGCCAGCAGCTTGGACCCGGGAGGGTACGAGCAGTACTTC
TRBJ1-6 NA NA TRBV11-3 CASSLRDRDSPLHF TGTGCCAGCAGCTTAAGAGACAGAGATTCCCCCCTCCACTTT
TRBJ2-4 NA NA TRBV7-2 CASSELGRESDIQYF TGTGCCAGCAGTGAATTGGGCAGGGAATCGGACATTCAGTACTTC
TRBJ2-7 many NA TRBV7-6 CASSPEGLAYEQYF TGTGCCAGCAGCCCCGAAGGCCTAGCCTACGAGCAGTACTTC
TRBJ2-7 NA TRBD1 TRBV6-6 CASTLGQGGEQYF TGTGCCAGCACTTTGGGACAGGGGGGCGAGCAGTACTTC
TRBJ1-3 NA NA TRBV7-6 CASSPRSSVLRRRDRGRNTIYF NA
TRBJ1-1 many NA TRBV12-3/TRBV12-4 CASSGDVTEAFF TGTGCCAGCAGTGGGGACGTTACTGAAGCTTTCTTT
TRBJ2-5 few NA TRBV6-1 CASSRLQETQYF TGTGCCAGCAGTCGTTTACAAGAGACCCAGTACTTC
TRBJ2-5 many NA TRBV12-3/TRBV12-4 CASCDSGFQETQYF TGTGCCAGTTGTGACTCGGGGTTCCAAGAGACCCAGTACTTC
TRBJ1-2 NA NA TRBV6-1 CASTRGQNGYTF TGTGCCAGCACCCGCGGACAGAATGGCTACACCTTC
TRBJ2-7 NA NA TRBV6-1 CASSEKNYEQYF TGTGCCAGCAGTGAAAAGAATTACGAGCAGTACTTC
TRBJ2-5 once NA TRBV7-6 CASRTRPGSEETQYF TGTGCCAGCAGGACCAGGCCCGGATCGGAAGAGACCCAGTACTTC
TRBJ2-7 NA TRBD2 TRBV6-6 CASSYSSSGRAPYEQYF TGTGCCAGCAGTTACTCCAGTAGCGGGAGGGCCCCCTACGAGCAGTACTTC
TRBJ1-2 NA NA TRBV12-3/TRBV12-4 CASSLGGGAILDNYGYTF TGTGCCAGCAGTTTGGGCGGGGGGGCTATCCTAGATAACTATGGCTACACCTTC
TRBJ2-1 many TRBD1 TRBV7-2 CASSFGTEYNEQFF TGTGCCAGCAGCTTCGGGACAGAATACAATGAGCAGTTCTTC
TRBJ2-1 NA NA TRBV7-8 CASSLKNRRAYNEQFF TGTGCCAGCAGCTTGAAGAATCGAAGGGCCTACAATGAGCAGTTCTTC
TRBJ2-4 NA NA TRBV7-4 CASSLDGGSIAKNIQYF TGTGCCAGCAGCTTAGACGGCGGGTCCATAGCCAAAAACATTCAGTACTTC
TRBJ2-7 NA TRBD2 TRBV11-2 CASSQASGRNEQYF TGTGCCAGCAGCCAAGCTAGCGGGAGGAACGAGCAGTACTTC